This entry lists 18 T cell receptor beta chains sequenced from one sample in a study of blood T cell repertoires in COVID-19. The data were produced by immunoSEQ multiplex PCR, yet TCRdb's version contains in-frame clones alone and is incomplete. The data contain some 100,000 clones, around 83% of them singletons. Sequencing input: peripheral blood. The origin of the receptors is a woman of 80 years or more with active or convalescent COVID-19.

The rearrangement joins TRBV25-1 to TRBJ2-7; maybe TRBD1 (5 bases). Trimming shortened V by 6 bases and J by 1 base, and 10 bases separated the two germline ends. The CDR3 has 13 residues. Germline lookup yields CDR1 MGHDK and CDR2 SYGVNS. The CDR3 sequence is CASRSQGSYEQYF. In DNA, the CDR3 is TGTGCCAGCAGGAGCCAGGGTTCCTACGAGCAGTACTTC.

This rearrangement joins TRBV2 to TRBJ1-4; 7 positions match TRBD1. The V segment lost 6 bases and the J segment 4 bases; nucleotides outside the gene matches: 5. CDR3 length: 14 residues. Germline CDR1 SNHLY, CDR2 FYNNEI. The DNA for the CDR3 is TGTGCCAGCAGGGAGGGACAGATTAATGAAAAACTGTTTTTT. Translating it yields CASREGQINEKLFF.

The chain employs TRBV30 and TRBJ2-1, with 7 bases that match TRBD2. Germline V lookup: CDR1 GTSNPN, CDR2 SVGIG (reference sequence). V was pared by 2 bases and J by 7 bases, with 5 bases of the junction left unmatched. This CDR3 region has 13 residues. The CDR3 bases are TGTGCCTGGAGTAAAGCGGGACCGAATGAGCAGTTCTTC. Its translation is CAWSKAGPNEQFF.

This sequence joins TRBV7-9 and TRBJ2-7; 7 positions match TRBD1. With V trimmed by 2 bases and J by 5 bases, 9 bases remained unmatched. The CDR3 has 15 amino acids. Germline V gene lookup returns CDR1 SEHNR and CDR2 FQNEAQ (reference sequence). CDR3 region: CASSLLTGAYHEQYF. The CDR3 nucleotides read TGTGCCAGCAGCTTACTTACAGGGGCTTACCACGAGCAGTACTTC.

The chain carries TRBV11-2 and TRBJ2-5; D is possibly TRBD1 (5 bases). Trimming pared 4 bases from V and 5 bases from J, leaving 14 bases between. The CDR3 has 14 residues. Germline loops: CDR1 SGHAT, CDR2 FQNNGV. The CDR3 reads CASSSYRLRETQYF. The CDR3 DNA reads TGTGCCAGCAGCTCCTACAGGTTAAGGGAGACCCAGTACTTC.

This clone has more than one count but fewer than ten. The genes are TRBV5-4 and TRBJ1-6; 8 positions match TRBD1. V dropped 5 bases and J dropped 5; count of bases not matched to a gene: 6. The CDR3 is made up of 15 amino acids. Germline CDR1 and CDR2: SGHNT and YYREEE (reference sequence). CDR3 DNA: TGTGCCAGCAGAAAAGGACAGGGAAATAATTCACCCCTCCACTTT. Translation: CASRKGQGNNSPLHF. Complete variable domain (other parts from reference TRBV5-4 and TRBJ1-6): ETGVTQSPTHLIKTRGQQVTLRCSSQSGHNTVSWYQQALGQGPQFIFQYYREEENGRGNFPPRFSGLQFPNYSSELNVNALELDDSALYLCASRKGQGNNSPLHFGNGTRLTVT.

This clone was seen once. The rearrangement joins TRBV6-5 to TRBJ1-1; 9 bases fit TRBD1. The CDR3 is 15 amino acids. After removal of 5 bases from V and 4 bases from J, the junction contained 8 bases not matched to a gene. The V gene's germline CDR1 is MNHEY and CDR2 SVGAGI. CDR3 nucleotide sequence: TGTGCCAGCAGTCACAGGGGGCGGGGGAGCACTGAAGCTTTCTTT. It is translated as CASSHRGRGSTEAFF.

The chain recombines TRBV3-1 (or the pseudogene TRBV3-2) with TRBJ1-2; a possible D gene is TRBD1 (6 bases). The V end was cut by 4 bases, the J end by 5 bases, with 23 bases between. CDR3 length: 17 amino acids. Germline V CDR1 and CDR2: LGHDT, YNNKEL (reference sequence). This CDR3 is CASSRLGATYEVYGYTF. The CDR3 region has the DNA TGTGCCAGCAGCCGTCTGGGGGCAACATATGAGGTATATGGCTACACCTTC.

This rearrangement joins TRBV6-5 to TRBJ2-5, with D possibly being TRBD1 (6 bases). V was shortened by 6 bases and J by 2 bases, with 16 bases between the two germline ends. Per the germline V gene, CDR1 is MNHEY and CDR2 is SVGAGI. The CDR3 length is 15 residues. CDR3 DNA sequence: TGTGCCAGCAGCACACTCAGGGGCGGACAAGAGACCCAGTACTTC. The encoded protein is CASSTLRGGQETQYF.

V is TRBV27 and J is TRBJ1-2; TRBD1 agrees at 10 bases. V gave up 6 bases and J gave up 4 bases; unmatched junction bases: 5. Germline loops: CDR1 MNHEY, CDR2 SMNVEV (reference sequence). There are 14 residues in the CDR3. CDR3 nucleotide sequence: TGTGCCAGCAGACCACGGGACAGGGGCTATGGCTACACCTTC. Translating it yields CASRPRDRGYGYTF.

This rearrangement joins TRBV7-3 to TRBJ2-1; 10 nucleotides align to TRBD2. The CDR3 totals 15 residues. Germline-derived CDR1 and CDR2 are SGHTA and FQGTGA. V trimming: 5 bases; J trimming: 2 bases; junction bases outside the gene matches: 3. The CDR3 DNA sequence: TGTGCCAGCAGCATCACTAGCGGGACCTACAATGAGCAGTTCTTC. It specifies CASSITSGTYNEQFF.

This chain joins TRBV7-9 and TRBJ2-1; TRBD2 aligns across 12 bases. The CDR3 loop spans 17 amino acids. Per germline, CDR1 SEHNR and CDR2 FQNEAQ (reference sequence). With 10 bases clipped from V and 7 bases from J, the junction kept 17 bases outside the gene matches. This CDR3 reads CATFGVSSGRAWNEQFF. The CDR3 coding sequence is TGTGCCACCTTCGGGGTTTCTAGCGGGAGGGCCTGGAATGAGCAGTTCTTC.

The J gene is TRBJ1-2, the V gene TRBV25-1; the D is unclear. Germline CDR1 MGHDK, CDR2 SYGVNS. Trimming took off 4 bases at V and 1 base at J, with 13 bases between the two ends. There are 15 residues in the CDR3. CDR3 region: CASSGTQYGNYGYTF. CDR3 DNA: TGTGCCAGCAGTGGAACACAGTACGGTAACTATGGCTACACCTTC.

The rearrangement joins TRBV6-5 to TRBJ2-4; D uncertain. The V gene's germline CDR1 is MNHEY and CDR2 SVGAGI. The CDR3 is 15 amino acids. V was trimmed by 7 bases and J by 1 base, leaving 14 bases between them. The CDR3 spells CASTLKVRAKNIQYF. DNA of the CDR3: TGTGCCAGCACCCTGAAGGTGAGGGCCAAAAACATTCAGTACTTC.

The J gene is TRBJ2-1, the V gene TRBV30; TRBD2 agrees at 7 bases. The CDR3 length is 14 residues. Germline V gene data show CDR1 as GTSNPN and CDR2 as SVGIG (reference sequence). The ends lost 3 bases at V and 6 bases at J; junction bases unmatched: 8. The CDR3 sequence is CAWSLTSRGNEQFF. CDR3 bases: TGTGCCTGGAGCCTGACTAGCCGCGGCAATGAGCAGTTCTTC.

The genes are TRBV5-4 and TRBJ2-5, with D possibly TRBD2 on 5 matching bases. Germline-derived CDR1 and CDR2 are SGHNT and YYREEE (reference sequence). CDR3 length: 15 residues. V was shortened by 4 bases and J by 2 bases, with 15 bases between the two germline ends. The chain's CDR3 is CASSPGVSWQETQYF. The CDR3 DNA reads as TGTGCCAGCAGCCCCGGGGTTTCGTGGCAAGAGACCCAGTACTTC. The whole variable domain, remainder taken from reference TRBV5-4 and TRBJ2-5, is ETGVTQSPTHLIKTRGQQVTLRCSSQSGHNTVSWYQQALGQGPQFIFQYYREEENGRGNFPPRFSGLQFPNYSSELNVNALELDDSALYLCASSPGVSWQETQYFGPGTRLLVL.

The chain joins TRBV7-9 to TRBJ2-3; D not certain. The V and J ends lost 5 bases and 13 bases respectively, with 10 bases between them. This CDR3 region has 10 residues. Germline-derived CDR1 and CDR2 are SEHNR and FQNEAQ (reference sequence). CDR3 nucleotide sequence: TGTGCCAGCAGCCTAGGCCGGGAGTATTTT. Its translation is CASSLGREYF. Full variable domain (missing parts from reference TRBV7-9 and TRBJ2-3): DTGVSQNPRHKITKRGQNVTFRCDPISEHNRLYWYRQTLGQGPEFLTYFQNEAQLEKSRLLSDRFSAERPKGSFSTLEIQRTEQGDSAMYLCASSLGREYFGPGTRLTVL.

This clone showed up just once. The rearrangement links TRBV10-3 to TRBJ2-3; 13 bases are a match to TRBD2. The germline gives CDR1 ENHRY, CDR2 SYGVKD. CDR3 length: 15 residues. Trimming removed 6 bases from V and 6 bases from J; junction bases left unmatched: 6. CDR3 bases: TGTGCCATCAGACCCGGACTAGCGGGGGTGGATACGCAGTATTTT. Translating it yields CAIRPGLAGVDTQYF.